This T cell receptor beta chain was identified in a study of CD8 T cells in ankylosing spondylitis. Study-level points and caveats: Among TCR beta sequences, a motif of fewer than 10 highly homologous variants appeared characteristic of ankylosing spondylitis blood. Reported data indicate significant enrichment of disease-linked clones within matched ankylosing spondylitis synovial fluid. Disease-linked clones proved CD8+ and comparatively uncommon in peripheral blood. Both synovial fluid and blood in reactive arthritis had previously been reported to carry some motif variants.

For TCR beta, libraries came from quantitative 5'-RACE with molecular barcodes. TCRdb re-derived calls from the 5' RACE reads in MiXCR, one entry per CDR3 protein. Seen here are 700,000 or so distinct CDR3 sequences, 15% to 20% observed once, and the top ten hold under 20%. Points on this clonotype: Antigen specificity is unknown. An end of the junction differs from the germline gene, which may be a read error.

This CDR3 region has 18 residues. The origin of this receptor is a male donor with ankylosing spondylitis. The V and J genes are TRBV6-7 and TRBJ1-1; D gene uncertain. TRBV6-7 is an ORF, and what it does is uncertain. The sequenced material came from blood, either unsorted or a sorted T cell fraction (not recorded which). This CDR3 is CASSYSRRVFLSWPETFF. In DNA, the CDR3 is TGTGCCAGCAGTTACTCGAGGAGGGTTTTCCTGTCGTGGCCTGAAACTTTCTTT.